Following are 18 T cell receptor beta chains from one sample sequenced in a study of T cell responses to AZD1222 COVID-19 vaccine. The method was immunoSEQ multiplex PCR; TCRdb's version includes in-frame clones alone and lacks a portion of them. The sample carries fewer than 150,000 clones, 80% to 90% recorded once. The material was peripheral blood, obtained 28 days after the second AZD1222 dose. These receptors all stem from an adult who received the AZD1222 COVID-19 vaccine.

This clone was seen only once. The chain links TRBV18 to TRBJ2-2; no clear D. The CDR3 runs 15 residues. Germline CDR1 KGHSH, CDR2 LQKENI. Between the trimmed V and J ends, which lost 2 bases and 3 bases, there was a span of 10 bases. This CDR3 is CASSPIGQYTGELFF. Here the CDR3 DNA reads TGTGCCAGCTCACCAATTGGGCAATACACCGGGGAGCTGTTTTTT.

This clone was observed once. The rearrangement links TRBV5-1 to TRBJ1-2; 7 nucleotides line up with TRBD1. V gave up 0 bases and J gave up 3 bases; unmatched junction bases: 2. Germline V lookup: CDR1 SGHRS, CDR2 YFSETQ. The CDR3 contains 14 residues. This CDR3 reads CASSLDRGDYGYTF. The CDR3 nucleotides are TGCGCCAGCAGCTTGGACAGGGGAGACTATGGCTACACCTTC.

The V call is TRBV7-8, the J call TRBJ1-4; possible D gene TRBD1, 5 bases. This CDR3 is 12 amino acids long. Germline V CDR1 and CDR2: SGHVS, FQNEAQ. V lost 5 bases, J lost 5 bases, and 6 bases lay in between. CDR3 DNA sequence: TGTGCCAGCAGCCCAGGGAATGAAAAACTGTTTTTT. Translation gives CASSPGNEKLFF. Full variable domain (remainder filled in from reference TRBV7-8 and TRBJ1-4): GAGVSQSPRYKVAKRGQDVALRCDPISGHVSLFWYQQALGQGPEFLTYFQNEAQLDKSGLPSDRFFAERPEGSVSTLKIQRTQQEDSAVYLCASSPGNEKLFFGSGTQLSVL.

V is TRBV3-1 (or the pseudogene TRBV3-2) and J is TRBJ1-1; 7 bases map to TRBD1. This CDR3 is built from 14 residues. Germline CDR1 is LGHDT and CDR2 is YNNKEL (reference sequence). With 6 bases clipped from V and 1 base from J, the junction kept 5 bases outside the gene matches. The DNA of the CDR3 is TGTGCCAGCAGTCCGCAGGGGGGGAACACTGAAGCTTTCTTT. This sequence encodes CASSPQGGNTEAFF.

V is TRBV20-1 and J is TRBJ1-1, with D tentatively TRBD1 (6 bases). The CDR3 runs to 15 residues. Germline lookup yields CDR1 DFQATT and CDR2 SNEGSKA (reference sequence). Trimming cost V 3 bases and J 0 bases, with 14 bases left between them. CDR3 amino acids: CSASNLAGVNTEAFF. DNA of the CDR3: TGCAGTGCTAGTAATCTTGCAGGGGTGAACACTGAAGCTTTCTTT.

The rearrangement links TRBV14 to TRBJ2-7, with TRBD1 as a possible D gene (5 bases). This CDR3 has 15 amino acids. V was cut by 6 bases and J by 3 bases, with 18 bases left in between. Germline V gene data show CDR1 as SGHDN and CDR2 as FVKESK. CDR3 amino acids: CASSPQGALYYEQYF. The CDR3 DNA is TGTGCCAGCAGTCCACAAGGGGCTTTGTACTACGAGCAGTACTTC.

This clone appeared a single time. The CDR3: CASSRDRGETQYF. In nucleotides, the CDR3 is TGTGCCAGCAGCCGGGACAGGGGAGAGACCCAGTACTTC. This rearrangement joins TRBV6-2 or TRBV6-3 to TRBJ2-5; 10 bases map to TRBD1. With V trimmed by 6 bases and J by 4 bases, 2 bases remained unmatched. Germline V gives CDR1 MNHEY, CDR2 SVGEGT. The CDR3 sequence is 13 residues long.

The chain joins TRBV7-6 to TRBJ2-7; 9 nucleotides agree with TRBD2. The V gene's germline CDR1 is SGHVS and CDR2 FNYEAQ. The V segment lost 1 base and the J segment 2 bases; nucleotides outside the gene matches: 6. The CDR3 contains 16 residues. The CDR3 nucleotides are TGTGCCAGCAGCTTAGAGTTTGCGGGAGGGGCCTACGAGCAGTACTTC. It is translated as CASSLEFAGGAYEQYF.

About this clone itself: Other DNA sequences in this specimen translate into the identical CDR3. The chain employs TRBV7-2 and TRBJ2-2; D gene uncertain. The CDR3 covers 12 residues. The ends were cut back, 5 bases at V and 4 bases at J, with 5 bases in the middle. Germline CDR1 is SGHTA and CDR2 is FQGNSA. The CDR3 sequence: CASSPFTGELFF. The CDR3 bases are TGTGCCAGCAGCCCTTTCACCGGGGAGCTGTTTTTT.

This chain uses TRBV2 with TRBJ1-6; D gene unclear. This CDR3 comprises 16 residues. Germline assignment: CDR1 SNHLY and CDR2 FYNNEI. V was trimmed by 7 bases and J by 0 bases, leaving 13 bases between them. This chain's CDR3 is CASTATGSSYNSPLHF. CDR3 sequence (DNA): TGTGCCAGCACCGCGACTGGGAGCTCCTATAATTCACCCCTCCACTTT.

The CDR3 bases are TGTGCCAGCAGTCCACAGGACAGGGTTTATGGCTACACCTTC. Encoded protein: CASSPQDRVYGYTF. This chain joins TRBV27 and TRBJ1-2; 8 bases fit TRBD1. The CDR3 is made up of 14 amino acids. The trim removed 5 bases at V and 5 bases at J, leaving 7 bases unmatched. Germline V lookup: CDR1 MNHEY, CDR2 SMNVEV (reference sequence).

The CDR3 DNA follows: TGTGCCAGCAGCTTAGAAGGCGTAGGGTCCCTGGAAGCTTTCTTT. Translating gives CASSLEGVGSLEAFF. V and J are TRBV7-2 and TRBJ1-1; no clear D. Trimming cost V 1 base and J 8 bases, with 17 bases left between them. Germline V gene data show CDR1 as SGHTA and CDR2 as FQGNSA. The CDR3 contains 15 residues.

The chain employs TRBV6-4 and TRBJ1-5; D unresolved. Trimming left V 1 base short and J 1 base short, with 20 bases between. The CDR3 loop spans 19 amino acids. Germline loops: CDR1 MRHNA, CDR2 SNTAGT. CDR3 sequence: CASSDLDVGIYLSNQPQHF. CDR3 coding DNA: TGTGCCAGCAGTGACTTGGATGTGGGGATCTATTTGAGCAATCAGCCCCAGCATTTT.

This clone appeared once. The chain employs TRBV21-1 and TRBJ2-7; the tabulated D call, TRBD1, remains unverified against the DNA. TRBV21-1 corresponds to a pseudogene. CDR3 length: 16 residues. The CDR3 spells CASSKMPYRGTHGQYF. For the CDR3, the DNA is TGTGCCAGCAGCAAAATGCCGTACAGGGGAACCCACGGGCAGTACTTC.

The table lists this clone with a count of one. The J gene is TRBJ2-1, the V gene TRBV14, with D uncertain. This CDR3 is 15 amino acids long. The V gene lost 1 base and the J gene lost 4 bases, with 11 bases spanning the gap. Germline V lookup: CDR1 SGHDN, CDR2 FVKESK. CDR3 region: CASSQALQLYNEQFF. The CDR3 nucleotides read TGTGCCAGCAGCCAAGCCCTACAACTTTACAATGAGCAGTTCTTC.

The rearrangement joins TRBV12-3 or TRBV12-4 to TRBJ1-2; 11 bases map to TRBD1. With 5 bases clipped from V and 7 bases from J, the junction kept 0 bases outside the gene matches. The length of the CDR3 is 12 residues. The CDR3 loop is CASSGTGGGYTF. CDR3 sequence (DNA): TGTGCCAGCAGTGGGACAGGGGGTGGCTACACCTTC.

J is TRBJ2-2 and V is TRBV5-1; 10 bases are a match to TRBD2. Per germline, CDR1 SGHRS and CDR2 YFSETQ. Germline trimming cut 5 bases from V and 4 bases from J; bases unmatched to any gene: 5. CDR3 length equals 15 residues. The DNA of the CDR3 is TGCGCCAGCAGTGGGGTAGCGGGAGGCACCGGGGAGCTGTTTTTT. This gives the protein CASSGVAGGTGELFF.

This clone was counted once. One end of the junction varies from germline; a read error may be responsible. CDR3 coding DNA: TGTGCTAGCACCCTGCCGGGGTCGGACTATGGCTACACCTTC. Translated: CASTLPGSDYGYTF. The chain employs TRBV2 and TRBJ1-2; D is unclear. The CDR3 extends over 14 amino acids. CDR1 and CDR2 (germline): SNHLY, FYNNEI.